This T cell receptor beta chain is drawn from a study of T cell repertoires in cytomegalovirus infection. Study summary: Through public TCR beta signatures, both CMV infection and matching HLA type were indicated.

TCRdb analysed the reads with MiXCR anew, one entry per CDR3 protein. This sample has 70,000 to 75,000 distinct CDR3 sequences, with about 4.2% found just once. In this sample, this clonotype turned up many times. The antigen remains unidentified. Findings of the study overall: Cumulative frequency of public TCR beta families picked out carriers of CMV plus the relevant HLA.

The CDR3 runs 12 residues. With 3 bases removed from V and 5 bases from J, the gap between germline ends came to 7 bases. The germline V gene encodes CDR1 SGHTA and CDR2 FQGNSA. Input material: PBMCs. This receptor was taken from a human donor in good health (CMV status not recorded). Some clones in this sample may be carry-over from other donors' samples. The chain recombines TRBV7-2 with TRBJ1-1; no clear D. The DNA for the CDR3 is TGTGCCAGCAGCTTGACTTGGACTGAAGCTTTCTTT. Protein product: CASSLTWTEAFF.